This entry concerns a single T cell receptor (beta chain). This sample was taken from a study of blood T cell repertoires in COVID-19. Across the study: Collection of acute and convalescent COVID-19 samples took place in the United States, Italy and Spain. The analysed material was cDNA or gDNA that came from T cells, B-cell-depleted T cells, or PBMCs.

Per the original methods: Reference gene primer amplification gave nucleated cell count estimates. The protocol was immunoSEQ multiplex PCR, while the TCRdb copy is restricted to in-frame clones and leaves out a portion. D and trimming come from the DNA, and the V and J calls and clone size come from that table. Counted here are about 95,000 clones, about 89% occurring once; the ten biggest clones make up more than 3%. From germline, CDR1 is LNHDA and CDR2 SQIVND (reference sequence). V lost 3 bases to trimming and J lost 4 bases; unmatched junction nucleotides: 8. This CDR3 is 16 amino acids long. The chain is built from TRBV19 and TRBJ1-5, with TRBD1 matching 8 bases. This clonotype was sampled from a woman in her 70s with acute or convalescent COVID-19. Sequencing input: peripheral blood. Here the CDR3 reads CASSMAGGVGNQPQHF. The CDR3 bases are TGTGCCAGTAGTATGGCAGGGGGCGTGGGTAATCAGCCCCAGCATTTT. The full variable domain, in which reference TRBV19 and TRBJ1-5 provide the parts outside the CDR3, is DGGITQSPKYLFRKEGQNVTLSCEQNLNHDAMYWYRQDPGQGLRLIYYSQIVNDFQKGDIAEGYSVSREKKESFPLTVTSAQKNPTAFYLCASSMAGGVGNQPQHFGDGTRLSIL.